This passage covers 19 T cell receptor beta chains from one sample sequenced in a study of cytomegalovirus exposure and HLA in healthy donors. Only in-frame clones appear in the TCRdb table, and some are missing; sequencing was by immunoSEQ multiplex PCR. The data show 150,000 to 200,000 clones, with around nine tenths seen just once and approximately 3.1% held by the top ten. The specimen was PBMCs. These receptors were obtained from a man younger than 35 in good health and CMV-seronegative.

The chain has TRBV28 and TRBJ2-3, with 10 bases matching TRBD2. The junction had 9 bases not matched to a gene; V was cut back by 8 bases and J by 4 bases. The CDR3 has 15 amino acids. CDR1 is MDHEN, CDR2 SYDVKM, per germline. Here the CDR3 DNA reads TGTGCCAGCGGCCTTAGCGGGAGGTCATCAGATACGCAGTATTTT. It specifies CASGLSGRSSDTQYF.

The rearrangement joins TRBV30 to TRBJ1-2; 8 bases are shared with TRBD1. The CDR3 totals 13 residues. Germline V gene lookup returns CDR1 GTSNPN and CDR2 SVGIG (reference sequence). The V segment lost 4 bases and the J segment 5 bases; nucleotides outside the gene matches: 6. The CDR3 nucleotides are TGTGCCTGGACCTTTGGGACAGGATATGGCTACACCTTC. Encoded protein: CAWTFGTGYGYTF.

The gene calls are TRBV7-2 and TRBJ2-1; 11 nucleotides match TRBD2. With V trimmed by 1 base and J by 4 bases, 9 bases remained unmatched. Germline CDR1 reads SGHTA; CDR2 reads FQGNSA. The CDR3 length is 18 residues. The CDR3 loop reads CASSLDGLAGPKYNEQFF. In nucleotides, the CDR3 is TGTGCCAGCAGCTTAGACGGACTAGCGGGTCCCAAATACAATGAGCAGTTCTTC.

In DNA, the CDR3 is TGTGCCAGCAGCCAAGCAGGCCCCCAGTCCCACGAGCAGTACGTC. The encoded protein is CASSQAGPQSHEQYV. The V call is TRBV14, the J call TRBJ2-7; D not certain. This CDR3 has 15 amino acids. The V end lost 1 base, the J end lost 5 bases, and 15 bases lay between the germline ends. Germline CDR1 and CDR2: SGHDN and FVKESK.

J is TRBJ2-7 and V is TRBV4-3; 13 bases agree with TRBD2. Germline loops: CDR1 LGHNA, CDR2 YSLEER. V gave up 0 bases and J gave up 0 bases; unmatched junction bases: 2. This CDR3 region has 17 residues. The CDR3 here is CASSQDGTSGDSYEQYF. The CDR3 nucleotides read TGCGCCAGCAGCCAAGATGGGACTAGCGGGGACTCCTACGAGCAGTACTTC.

This clone came up once. The V gene is TRBV20-1, the J gene TRBJ2-7, with D possibly matching TRBD2 (5 bases). CDR1 is DFQATT and CDR2 is SNEGSKA in the germline V gene (reference sequence). Trimming removed 5 bases at V and 3 bases at J, with 8 bases between. This CDR3 region has 11 residues. CDR3 sequence (DNA): TGCAGTGCTCCCCGGGACTACGAGCAGTACTTC. This encodes CSAPRDYEQYF.

The chain couples TRBV6-4 to TRBJ2-3, with TRBD2 matching 11 bases. V lost 5 bases and J lost 2; bases outside the gene matches: 6. Germline CDR1 is MRHNA and CDR2 is SNTAGT. The CDR3 length is 16 residues. In DNA form, the CDR3 reads TGTGCCAGCAGTTTGGTAGCGGGAGGGATCACAGATACGCAGTATTTT. This encodes CASSLVAGGITDTQYF.

This chain connects TRBV4-1 to TRBJ1-5; 10 bases agree with TRBD1. Germline V gene data show CDR1 as MGHRA and CDR2 as YSYEKL. The CDR3 has 16 amino acids. Trimming cost V 3 bases and J 6 bases; bases outside gene matches: 8. The CDR3 spells CASSHRDRGTGQPQHF. CDR3 nucleotide sequence: TGCGCCAGCAGCCACCGGGACAGGGGAACGGGTCAGCCCCAGCATTTT.

V is TRBV6-1 and J is TRBJ1-3; D is possibly TRBD1 (5 bases). The CDR3 runs 15 residues. V shed 4 bases and J shed 3 bases, with 13 bases lying between them. Germline loops: CDR1 MNHNS, CDR2 SASEGT. In DNA form, the CDR3 reads TGTGCCAGCAGTGGAGCCAGGGTTGGTGGAAACACCATATATTTT. This sequence encodes CASSGARVGGNTIYF.

This sequence joins TRBV4-1 and TRBJ2-7; a possible D gene is TRBD2 (6 bases). The V and J ends lost 1 base and 8 bases respectively, with 18 bases between them. CDR3 size: 15 residues. Germline V gives CDR1 MGHRA, CDR2 YSYEKL. CDR3 DNA: TGCGCCAGCAGCCAAGGGAGGACTACGATTATAAAGCAGTACTTC. Its protein is CASSQGRTTIIKQYF.

The chain uses TRBV11-2 and TRBJ2-3; D is ambiguous. Germline V gives CDR1 SGHAT, CDR2 FQNNGV. The length of the CDR3 is 15 residues. V lost 1 base and J 1 base, leaving 9 bases between the germline ends. The CDR3 DNA follows: TGTGCCAGCAGCTTAGTTGGGCAGGGCACAGATACGCAGTATTTT. Translating it yields CASSLVGQGTDTQYF.

The V call is TRBV27, the J call TRBJ2-3, with 7 nucleotides matching TRBD1. CDR1 MNHEY and CDR2 SMNVEV come from the germline V gene (reference sequence). J lost 2 bases, V lost 4 bases, and 9 bases had no gene match. CDR3 length: 16 amino acids. Written as DNA, the CDR3 is TGTGCCAGCAGTTCAGGTACAGGGGTCCCCACAGATACGCAGTATTTT. Translating gives CASSSGTGVPTDTQYF.

The chain's CDR3 is CASSWGENTGELFF. CDR3 sequence (DNA): TGTGCCAGCAGTTGGGGGGAGAACACCGGGGAGCTGTTTTTT. The chain employs TRBV6-5 and TRBJ2-2; maybe TRBD2 (6 bases). Germline lookup yields CDR1 MNHEY and CDR2 SVGAGI. The ends were cut back, 4 bases at V and 1 base at J, with 7 bases in the middle. CDR3 size: 14 residues.

The chain joins TRBV6-5 to TRBJ2-2, with a tentative D call TRBD2 (6 bases). This CDR3 region has 15 residues. Germline loops: CDR1 MNHEY, CDR2 SVGAGI. V shed 10 bases and J shed 4 bases, with 19 bases lying between them. CDR3 DNA sequence: TGTGCCACCCTCCCTGGGGGGTTAGGCACCGGGGAGCTGTTTTTT. This encodes CATLPGGLGTGELFF.

Written as DNA, the CDR3 is TGTGCCAGCAGTGTGGGGGGACTTGCCTGGTACGAGCAGTACGTC. It is translated as CASSVGGLAWYEQYV. The V call is TRBV2, the J call TRBJ2-7; perhaps TRBD2 as D (6 bases). Trimming took off 4 bases at V and 4 bases at J, with 17 bases between the two ends. The CDR3 is 15 residues long. Germline V gene sequence: CDR1 SNHLY, CDR2 FYNNEI.

The CDR3 DNA sequence: TGTGCCAGCAAGATTTTGGCAGGGCTACGTGATTCACCCCTCCACTTT. Its translation: CASKILAGLRDSPLHF. The chain is built from TRBV27 and TRBJ1-6, with D perhaps TRBD1 (5 bases). Germline V gene lookup returns CDR1 MNHEY and CDR2 SMNVEV (reference sequence). V was cut by 7 bases and J by 8 bases, with 21 bases left in between. This CDR3 contains 16 residues.

V and J are TRBV4-3 and TRBJ2-1; no firm D call. The CDR3 length is 20 residues. V lost 4 bases, J lost 0 bases, and 25 bases lay in between. Germline assignment: CDR1 LGHNA and CDR2 YSLEER. The CDR3 coding sequence is TGCGCCAGCAGCCGCCCGAAGGAGCCGAACTCCCTCGACTCCTACAATGAGCAGTTCTTC. Translating it yields CASSRPKEPNSLDSYNEQFF.

The chain combines TRBV7-9 with TRBJ2-1; D gene uncertain. Deletions cut 6 bases from V and 0 bases from J, with 12 bases between. CDR1 SEHNR and CDR2 FQNEAQ come from the germline V gene (reference sequence). The CDR3 runs 15 residues. The CDR3 DNA reads as TGTGCCAGCAGTCGAGAAGAGAGCTCCTACAATGAGCAGTTCTTC. This sequence encodes CASSREESSYNEQFF.

The gene calls are TRBV7-9 and TRBJ2-3, with 10 bases matching TRBD1. Germline V gene data show CDR1 as SEHNR and CDR2 as FQNEAQ (reference sequence). Trimming cost V 5 bases and J 2 bases; bases outside gene matches: 1. The CDR3 sequence is 14 residues long. Here the CDR3 DNA reads TGTGCCAGCAGCGGGACAGGGGACACAGATACGCAGTATTTT. Translating gives CASSGTGDTDTQYF.